The following is a T cell receptor beta chain sequence with its context. The antigen remains undetermined. These donors were members of the approximately 110-subject validation cohort, a group separate from the roughly 670-subject first cohort. The data were obtained in a study of cytomegalovirus exposure and HLA in healthy donors. Broader study findings: The dataset shows that most TCR sequences were rare, while some public TCRs occurred in many donors. Researchers counted roughly 150 TCR beta chains as cytomegalovirus-associated. Diagnosis of cytomegalovirus status made by the classifier reportedly showed high specificity and sensitivity.

Assay used: immunoSEQ multiplex PCR; TCRdb lists only in-frame clones, some missing. The sample carries some 120,000 clones, around 90% recorded once. Trimming cost V 5 bases and J 0 bases, with 5 bases left between them. The CDR3 length is 12 residues. In germline, CDR1 is SGHRS, CDR2 YFSETQ. The chain combines TRBV5-1 with TRBJ1-2, with D unclear. The sample consisted of PBMCs. The receptor comes from a young woman in good health and CMV-seronegative. CDR3 amino acids: CASRQANYGYTF. For the CDR3, the DNA is TGCGCCAGCAGACAAGCTAACTATGGCTACACCTTC.